The 20 T cell receptor beta chains below come from one sample, sequenced in a study of early T cells in non-severe SARS-CoV-2 infection. TCRdb used MiXCR to reprocess the 5' RACE reads, holding one entry per CDR3 protein. The sample has about 50,000 distinct CDR3 sequences; 6.2% are singletons. This material consisted of whole blood, taken at baseline. The receptors were sampled from an adult who was a healthcare worker with PCR-confirmed SARS-CoV-2 infection or an uninfected control (not recorded which).

The table lists this clonotype with a few counts. This sequence joins TRBV7-6 and TRBJ2-2; 9 bases fit TRBD2. The CDR3 is made up of 17 amino acids. V was clipped by 6 bases and J by 4 bases; unmatched bases: 12. The germline CDR1 and CDR2 sequences are SGHVS and FNYEAQ. The CDR3 is CASRPGTSTGGTGELFF. The CDR3 nucleotides read TGTGCCAGCAGACCCGGGACTAGCACGGGGGGCACCGGGGAGCTGTTTTTT.

This clonotype has a handful of counts. DNA for the CDR3: TGTGCCAGCAGTTTACCAGGTTATAGCAATCAGCCCCAGCATTTT. It encodes CASSLPGYSNQPQHF. The chain recombines TRBV28 with TRBJ1-5; D gene unclear. Between the trimmed V and J ends, which lost 2 bases and 0 bases, there was a span of 8 bases. The CDR3 loop spans 15 amino acids. Germline CDR1 reads MDHEN; CDR2 reads SYDVKM.

This clonotype has at least ten counts. This chain links TRBV28 with TRBJ1-2, with TRBD1 matching 8 bases. CDR1 MDHEN and CDR2 SYDVKM come from the germline V gene. The CDR3 sequence is 12 residues long. Losses at the gene ends were 4 bases for V and 6 bases for J; bases not matched to a gene: 1. The CDR3 protein is CASSSDRDGYTF. CDR3 sequence (DNA): TGTGCCAGCAGTTCGGACAGGGATGGCTACACCTTC.

V is TRBV9 and J is TRBJ2-6; D remains unclear. V lost 3 bases, J lost 2 bases, and 9 bases lay in between. The germline V gene encodes CDR1 SGDLS and CDR2 YYNGEE. This CDR3 region has 15 residues. CDR3 sequence (DNA): TGTGCCAGCAGCGCACACATGACTGGGGCCAACGTCCTGACTTTC. Protein sequence: CASSAHMTGANVLTF.

This clonotype was counted between two and nine times. The rearrangement links TRBV27 to TRBJ2-2; D is possibly TRBD2 (6 bases). The CDR3 totals 15 residues. Germline V lookup: CDR1 MNHEY, CDR2 SMNVEV (reference sequence). The ends were cut back, 8 bases at V and 2 bases at J, with 15 bases in the middle. Here the CDR3 DNA reads TGTGCCAGCCGCGGGGTTGCGATAAACACCGGGGAGCTGTTTTTT. It is translated as CASRGVAINTGELFF.

This clonotype showed up many times. The chain links TRBV12-3 or TRBV12-4 to TRBJ2-1, with a tentative D call TRBD1 (5 bases). CDR3 length: 15 amino acids. The V end lost 3 bases, the J end lost 5 bases, and 14 bases lay between the germline ends. The CDR3 here is CASSFVGRANNEQFF. The CDR3 DNA follows: TGTGCCAGCAGTTTTGTCGGCAGGGCCAACAATGAGCAGTTCTTC.

This rearrangement joins TRBV12-3 or TRBV12-4 to TRBJ1-5, with D unclear. Trimming took off 6 bases at V and 2 bases at J, with 5 bases between the two ends. The CDR3 runs to 12 residues. The CDR3 reads CASRRGNQPQHF. For the CDR3, the DNA is TGTGCCAGCAGAAGGGGCAATCAGCCCCAGCATTTT.

In its sample, this clonotype was seen many times. The V call is TRBV3-1, the J call TRBJ2-7; D possibly corresponds to TRBD1 (6 bases). The CDR3 totals 15 residues. Trimming shortened V by 2 bases and J by 0 bases, and 11 bases separated the two germline ends. Germline CDR1 and CDR2: LGHDT and YNNKEL (reference sequence). The chain's CDR3 is CASSQQGTSSYEQYF. The CDR3 coding sequence is TGTGCCAGCAGCCAACAGGGGACAAGCTCCTACGAGCAGTACTTC.

This clonotype has only a few counts. The chain employs TRBV20-1 and TRBJ1-5, with D possibly being TRBD1 (5 bases). The ends were cut back, 2 bases at V and 2 bases at J, with 16 bases in the middle. CDR1 and CDR2 from the germline V gene are DFQATT and SNEGSKA (reference sequence). The CDR3 is 16 residues long. The chain's CDR3 is CSARLQGSRGNQPQHF. CDR3 nucleotides: TGCAGTGCTAGACTCCAGGGTTCGCGGGGCAATCAGCCCCAGCATTTT.

This clonotype has a handful of counts. The V gene is TRBV7-6, the J gene TRBJ1-5; D ambiguous. This CDR3 spans 13 amino acids. Germline CDR1 SGHVS, CDR2 FNYEAQ. V lost 6 bases, J lost 5 bases, and 11 bases lay in between. This chain's CDR3 is CASSSQEDQPQHF. The CDR3 bases are TGTGCCAGCAGTTCCCAGGAGGATCAGCCCCAGCATTTT.

The rearrangement uses TRBV12-3 or TRBV12-4 and TRBJ2-5; D might be TRBD2 (7 bases). V lost 6 bases and J lost 4, with 15 bases in between. CDR3 length equals 14 residues. CDR3 amino acids: CASSAGDKIETQYF. The CDR3 coding sequence is TGTGCCAGCAGCGCGGGGGACAAAATAGAGACCCAGTACTTC.

This clonotype was seen a handful of times. This chain connects TRBV11-3 to TRBJ2-2, with D hard to call. With 5 bases removed from V and 5 bases from J, the gap between germline ends came to 12 bases. The CDR3 is made up of 14 amino acids. Per the germline V gene, CDR1 is SGHNT and CDR2 is YENEEA. The chain's CDR3 is CASSDSDGTGELFF. The CDR3 DNA is TGTGCCAGCAGCGACTCGGACGGGACCGGGGAGCTGTTTTTT.

The chain combines TRBV4-3 with TRBJ2-4; possible D gene TRBD1, 7 bases. Germline V gives CDR1 LGHNA, CDR2 YSLEER. This CDR3 has 18 residues. The V and J ends lost 3 bases and 3 bases respectively, with 21 bases between them. CDR3 protein: CASSQAGTAGVGKNIQYF. Here the CDR3 DNA reads TGCGCCAGCAGCCAGGCCGGGACAGCGGGTGTGGGCAAAAACATTCAGTACTTC.

At least ten counts were recorded for this clonotype. The chain combines TRBV27 with TRBJ1-1, with D tentatively TRBD1 (6 bases). The CDR3 runs 14 residues. Germline CDR1 MNHEY, CDR2 SMNVEV (reference sequence). V lost 5 bases and J lost 4, with 14 bases in between. The CDR3, as DNA: TGTGCCAGCAGTCCACAGAGGGGGGGCACTGAAGCTTTCTTT. Encoded protein: CASSPQRGGTEAFF.

This clonotype was recorded many times. The gene calls are TRBV27 and TRBJ1-6, with 7 bases aligning to TRBD1. CDR1 is MNHEY, CDR2 SMNVEV, per germline (reference sequence). There are 13 residues in the CDR3. V was clipped by 5 bases and J by 8 bases; unmatched bases: 3. The CDR3: CASSTGVYSPLHF. The DNA for the CDR3 is TGTGCCAGCAGTACAGGGGTCTATTCACCCCTCCACTTT.

In its sample, this clonotype was seen a few times. J is TRBJ2-2 and V is TRBV27; no firm D call. The V gene's germline CDR1 is MNHEY and CDR2 SMNVEV (reference sequence). V lost 0 bases to trimming and J lost 6 bases, with 2 bases between them. This CDR3 contains 12 residues. The CDR3, as DNA: TGTGCCAGCAGTTTATCGGCCGGGGAGCTGTTTTTT. As protein: CASSLSAGELFF.

The gene calls are TRBV30 and TRBJ2-5; TRBD2 aligns across 9 bases. Per the germline V gene, CDR1 is GTSNPN and CDR2 is SVGIG (reference sequence). This CDR3 is built from 13 residues. After removal of 3 bases from V and 5 bases from J, the junction contained 4 bases not matched to a gene. The CDR3 region has the DNA TGTGCCTGGAGCGCGGGAGGGATGGAGACCCAGTACTTC. Translating it yields CAWSAGGMETQYF.

The table lists this clonotype with a few counts. The V and J genes are TRBV7-8 and TRBJ2-7; D unresolved. The CDR3 has 13 residues. The germline CDR1 and CDR2 sequences are SGHVS and FQNEAQ. Trimming took off 1 base at V and 0 bases at J, with 4 bases between the two ends. The DNA of the CDR3 is TGTGCCAGCAGCTTAGTCAGCTCCTACGAGCAGTACTTC. This sequence encodes CASSLVSSYEQYF. Combining the CDR3 with reference TRBV7-8 and TRBJ2-7 gives the whole variable domain GAGVSQSPRYKVAKRGQDVALRCDPISGHVSLFWYQQALGQGPEFLTYFQNEAQLDKSGLPSDRFFAERPEGSVSTLKIQRTQQEDSAVYLCASSLVSSYEQYFGPGTRLTVT.

In this sample, this clonotype turned up many times. The V gene is TRBV5-4, the J gene TRBJ2-7; 10 bases match TRBD1. The V segment lost 3 bases and the J segment 5 bases; nucleotides outside the gene matches: 8. The CDR3 totals 15 residues. Germline V gene lookup returns CDR1 SGHNT and CDR2 YYREEE (reference sequence). CDR3 nucleotide sequence: TGTGCCAGCAGCTCATCCGGGACAGGGGAACACGAGCAGTACTTC. This sequence encodes CASSSSGTGEHEQYF.

This clonotype has more than one count but fewer than ten. J is TRBJ1-1 and V is TRBV12-3 or TRBV12-4, with 7 bases matching TRBD1. J was trimmed by 1 base and V by 3 bases; bases with no gene match: 2. The CDR3 runs to 14 residues. This chain's CDR3 is CASSFRTGNTEAFF. The CDR3 nucleotides are TGTGCCAGCAGTTTTAGGACAGGGAACACTGAAGCTTTCTTT.